This TCR beta chain was sequenced for a study of blood T cell repertoires in COVID-19. Study as a whole: Whether acute or convalescent, the COVID-19 samples came from the United States, Italy and Spain. T cells, B-cell-depleted T cells, or PBMCs supplied cDNA or gDNA.

Trimming left V 5 bases short and J 0 bases short, with 13 bases between. This CDR3 spans 15 amino acids. Germline-derived CDR1 and CDR2 are SGHVS and FQNEAQ. The protocol was immunoSEQ multiplex PCR, while the TCRdb copy is restricted to in-frame clones and leaves out a portion. The sample carries a few hundred thousand clones, more than 65% recorded once. Input material: peripheral blood. The gene calls are TRBV7-8 and TRBJ1-2; weak D call: TRBD1 (5 bases). The receptor was isolated from a man aged 35-49 years who had recovered from COVID-19. The CDR3 loop reads CASSLQGQANYGYTF. Written as DNA, the CDR3 is TGTGCCAGCAGCCTTCAGGGCCAAGCTAACTATGGCTACACCTTC. Using reference TRBV7-8 and TRBJ1-2 for the parts outside the CDR3, the full variable domain is GAGVSQSPRYKVAKRGQDVALRCDPISGHVSLFWYQQALGQGPEFLTYFQNEAQLDKSGLPSDRFFAERPEGSVSTLKIQRTQQEDSAVYLCASSLQGQANYGYTFGSGTRLTVV.